The rows below give T cell receptor beta chains drawn from one sample of a study of glioma-infiltrating T cells. TCRdb fed the multiplex PCR reads into MiXCR, producing one record per CDR3 protein. The table has around 150,000 distinct CDR3 sequences, more than 35% seen once. Sequenced material: glioma tissue, nonneoplastic brain tissue, or PBMCs (not recorded which). These receptors were taken from a human donor with low-grade glioma or glioblastoma, undergoing nonglioma brain surgery, or in good health (not recorded which). Each CDR3 is given with its conserved first and last residue. A D gene is named only where the DNA matches it firmly. Not all rows give a size; the values are once, few, many and, for expanded clones, a class.

size: NA; D: NA; V: TRBV20-1; J: TRBJ1-4; DNA: TGCAGTGCTAGGGATATCATGGCAGGGGAAAGGCGGGAAAAACTGTTTTTT; CDR3: CSARDIMAGERREKLFF
size: NA; D: NA; V: TRBV3-1; J: TRBJ2-6; DNA: TGTGCCAGCAGCCAAGATGAACGGGCCTCTGGGGCCAACGTCCTGACTTTC; CDR3: CASSQDERASGANVLTF
size: many; D: NA; V: TRBV7-2; J: TRBJ1-1; DNA: TGTGCCAGCAGCTTATACACATCGAACACTGAAGCTTTCTTT; CDR3: CASSLYTSNTEAFF
size: many; D: NA; V: TRBV6-2/TRBV6-3; J: TRBJ2-1; DNA: TGTGCCAGCAGTTACCCCCTGGGTCAATACAATGAGCAGTTCTTC; CDR3: CASSYPLGQYNEQFF
size: few; D: NA; V: TRBV19; J: TRBJ1-5; DNA: TGTGCCAGTAGGCCTGAAAGGACGGATAATCAGCCCCAGCATTTT; CDR3: CASRPERTDNQPQHF
size: NA; D: NA; V: TRBV2; J: TRBJ2-2; DNA: TGTGCCAGCACTCCCATGGACGGGGAGCTGTTTTTT; CDR3: CASTPMDGELFF
size: few; D: NA; V: TRBV20-1; J: TRBJ2-7; DNA: TGCAGTGCTAGAGGGAAGTCCTACGAGCAGTACTTC; CDR3: CSARGKSYEQYF
size: few; D: NA; V: TRBV20-1; J: TRBJ1-5; DNA: TGCAGTGCTAGCACCCAAGGGCCCAATAGCAATCAGCCCCAGCATTTT; CDR3: CSASTQGPNSNQPQHF
size: NA; D: NA; V: TRBV2; J: TRBJ1-1; DNA: TGTGCCAGCAGACAGGGTTTCTCTGAAGCTTTCTTT; CDR3: CASRQGFSEAFF
size: NA; D: NA; V: TRBV29-1; J: TRBJ1-1; DNA: TGCAGCGTTGTGGGGCCTGAAGCTTTCTTT; CDR3: CSVVGPEAFF
size: NA; D: NA; V: TRBV7-2; J: TRBJ1-3; DNA: TGTGCCAGCAGCTTAGCGGTAGGACAGTTCTCTGGAAACACCATATATTTT; CDR3: CASSLAVGQFSGNTIYF
size: NA; D: TRBD2; V: TRBV19; J: TRBJ2-1; DNA: TGTGCCAGTAGTCTACTAGCGGGCCCAGGGCACAATGAGCAGTTCTTC; CDR3: CASSLLAGPGHNEQFF
size: NA; D: TRBD1; V: TRBV6-6; J: TRBJ1-2; DNA: TGTGCCAGCAGTTACTCGAGTAGGGGGCGGGAATATGGCTACACCTTC; CDR3: CASSYSSRGREYGYTF
size: NA; D: NA; V: TRBV6-2/TRBV6-3; J: TRBJ2-3; DNA: TGTGCCAGCAACGGACCGCCCCAGGATACGCAGTATTTT; CDR3: CASNGPPQDTQYF
size: few; D: NA; V: TRBV6-2/TRBV6-3; J: TRBJ2-2; DNA: TGTGCCAGCAGTCCTCACAACACCGGGGAGCTGTTTTTT; CDR3: CASSPHNTGELFF
size: NA; D: TRBD1; V: TRBV12-3/TRBV12-4; J: TRBJ2-1; DNA: TGTGCCAGCAGCGGGACAGGTGAGCAGTTCTTC; CDR3: CASSGTGEQFF
size: few; D: NA; V: TRBV6-1; J: TRBJ1-1; DNA: TGTGCCAGCGCCCTTGGGGTCGGTGGCACTGAAGCTTTCTTT; CDR3: CASALGVGGTEAFF
size: few; D: TRBD1; V: TRBV7-2; J: TRBJ2-3; DNA: TGTGCCAGCAGCCGGGACAGGGGGCGGCATACGCAGTATTTT; CDR3: CASSRDRGRHTQYF